This passage covers 20 T cell receptor beta chains from one sample sequenced in a study of T-cell reconstitution after alpha-beta-depleted transplantation in children. It was with unique molecular identifiers that the TCRbeta library was prepared. TCRdb processed the PCR reads anew with MiXCR; each CDR3 protein has one entry. Among fewer than 700,000 distinct CDR3 sequences listed, 13% were seen once. The sample here was PBMCs, mostly from graft donor cells, taken 360 days after TCRalphabeta/CD19-depleted stem cell transplant. The receptors come from a male patient between 5 and 17 years old who had a stem cell transplant for acute myeloid leukemia, so the T cells may come from the graft donor.

The rearrangement uses TRBV5-1 and TRBJ2-7; D is ambiguous. Germline lookup yields CDR1 SGHRS and CDR2 YFSETQ. V was trimmed by 0 bases and J by 2 bases, leaving 9 bases between them. CDR3 length: 14 amino acids. This CDR3 is CASSLAVGTYEQYF. CDR3 bases: TGCGCCAGCAGCTTGGCAGTTGGTACCTACGAGCAGTACTTC.

This clonotype was detected a few times. The chain is built from TRBV7-4 and TRBJ2-6; 9 bases agree with TRBD1. Trimming removed 4 bases from V and 0 bases from J; junction bases left unmatched: 4. This CDR3 contains 17 residues. Germline CDR1 is SGHVT and CDR2 is SQSDAQ. DNA of the CDR3: TGTGCCAGCAGCTCACTGGGACAGGGCTCTGGGGCCAACGTCCTGACTTTC. The encoded protein is CASSSLGQGSGANVLTF.

The chain carries TRBV9 and TRBJ2-1; TRBD2 matches 7 bases. Unmatched junction bases numbered 12, after V lost 3 bases and J lost 6 bases. Germline lookup yields CDR1 SGDLS and CDR2 YYNGEE. CDR3 length: 16 amino acids. CDR3 in amino acids: CASSAHGEGLPNEQFF. The CDR3 bases are TGTGCCAGCAGCGCCCATGGGGAGGGGCTTCCCAATGAGCAGTTCTTC. Using reference TRBV9 and TRBJ2-1 for the parts outside the CDR3, the full variable domain is DSGVTQTPKHLITATGQRVTLRCSPRSGDLSVYWYQQSLDQGLQFLIQYYNGEERAKGNILERFSAQQFPDLHSELNLSSLELGDSALYFCASSAHGEGLPNEQFFGPGTRLTVL.

Details on this clonotype: An end of the junction differs from the germline gene, which may be a read error. The gene calls are TRBV4-2 and TRBJ1-5, with TRBD1 identical over 7 bases. Per germline, CDR1 LGHNA and CDR2 YNFKEQ. CDR3 length equals 16 residues. This CDR3 reads CASRQLRGTDNQPQHF. The CDR3 DNA reads as TGTGCCAGCCGCCAACTCCGGGGGACAGACAATCAGCCCCAGCATTTT.

This clonotype occurred many times. This sequence joins TRBV6-2 or TRBV6-3 and TRBJ2-4; 9 bases are shared with TRBD2. Germline assignment: CDR1 MNHEY and CDR2 SVGEGT. The CDR3 runs to 21 residues. The V gene end was trimmed by 6 bases and the J gene end by 1 base; junction bases not matched to a gene: 22. CDR3 loop: CASRLGSGAGGQLGAKNIQYF. Written as DNA, the CDR3 is TGTGCCAGCAGGCTAGGGTCGGGAGCGGGAGGTCAACTCGGGGCCAAAAACATTCAGTACTTC.

This clonotype was counted a few times. V gene TRBV28 combines with J gene TRBJ2-1; 14 nucleotides agree with TRBD2. Germline V gene data show CDR1 as MDHEN and CDR2 as SYDVKM. V lost 6 bases to trimming and J lost 7 bases; unmatched junction nucleotides: 8. This CDR3 is 16 amino acids long. CDR3: CASSQRLAGGHNEQFF. CDR3 in DNA: TGTGCCAGCAGCCAGCGACTAGCGGGAGGGCATAATGAGCAGTTCTTC.

This clonotype occurred a few times. The gene calls are TRBV27 and TRBJ2-1, with 11 bases fitting TRBD2. CDR3 length: 19 amino acids. Per the germline V gene, CDR1 is MNHEY and CDR2 is SMNVEV (reference sequence). V was pared by 3 bases and J by 6 bases, with 16 bases of the junction left unmatched. The CDR3 spells CASSLGGRLAGGKGNEQFF. The CDR3 DNA follows: TGTGCCAGCAGTTTGGGGGGGAGGCTAGCGGGAGGCAAAGGCAATGAGCAGTTCTTC.

This clonotype was picked up a small number of times. This rearrangement joins TRBV12-3 or TRBV12-4 to TRBJ1-2; D possibly corresponds to TRBD1 (6 bases). The CDR3 has 13 residues. V was shortened by 2 bases and J by 8 bases, with 12 bases between the two germline ends. The DNA for the CDR3 is TGTGCCAGCAGTTTAACGGGGGCGGGGGGCTACACCTTC. Its translation is CASSLTGAGGYTF.

This clonotype was recorded many times. V gene TRBV20-1 combines with J gene TRBJ2-2; D is unresolved. The germline V gene encodes CDR1 DFQATT and CDR2 SNEGSKA (reference sequence). The CDR3 sequence is 16 residues long. The V end lost 0 bases, the J end lost 0 bases, and 11 bases lay between the germline ends. CDR3 protein: CSARDPQEPNTGELFF. CDR3 DNA: TGCAGTGCTAGAGATCCCCAGGAACCGAACACCGGGGAGCTGTTTTTT.

The chain recombines TRBV15 with TRBJ2-1; tentatively, D is TRBD1 (6 bases). The V gene lost 5 bases and the J gene lost 1 base, with 18 bases spanning the gap. Germline V CDR1 and CDR2: LNHNV, YYDKDF (reference sequence). This CDR3 contains 17 residues. CDR3 sequence reads: CATSAQPGQGSYNEQFF. The CDR3 bases are TGTGCCACCAGCGCCCAACCGGGACAAGGATCCTACAATGAGCAGTTCTTC.

The chain recombines TRBV11-2 with TRBJ2-1; TRBD2 matches 7 bases. V lost 4 bases, J lost 5 bases, and 17 bases stayed unmatched. The CDR3 consists of 18 residues. The germline CDR1 and CDR2 sequences are SGHAT and FQNNGV. The CDR3 reads CASSSRLGGKTAHNEQFF. The CDR3 region has the DNA TGTGCCAGCAGCTCACGTCTCGGGGGGAAGACAGCTCACAATGAGCAGTTCTTC.

The rearrangement joins TRBV24-1 to TRBJ2-3; weak D call: TRBD2 (5 bases). Trimming stripped 0 bases from V and 0 bases from J, with 21 bases between. The CDR3 covers 20 residues. Germline V CDR1 and CDR2: KGHDR, SFDVKD. DNA for the CDR3: TGTGCCACCAGTGATTTGCCGCCGGGGAGCGCGCCCTCTAGCACAGATACGCAGTATTTT. Translating gives CATSDLPPGSAPSSTDTQYF.

This clonotype has a handful of counts. The rearrangement uses TRBV29-1 and TRBJ2-7; possibly TRBD1 or TRBD2 for D (5 bases each). CDR1 and CDR2 from the germline V gene are SQVTM and ANQGSEA. Deletions cut 4 bases from V and 1 base from J, with 11 bases between. CDR3 length equals 13 residues. CDR3 region: CSVARGASYEQYF. The CDR3 nucleotides are TGCAGCGTTGCTAGGGGAGCTTCCTACGAGCAGTACTTC.

V usage is TRBV7-3 and J usage is TRBJ2-1; 7 bases agree with TRBD1. In germline, CDR1 is SGHTA, CDR2 FQGTGA. The CDR3 totals 17 residues. The trim removed 5 bases at V and 8 bases at J, leaving 18 bases unmatched. This CDR3 reads CASSATPRGMTRDEQFF. The CDR3 DNA follows: TGTGCCAGCAGCGCCACTCCCAGGGGGATGACACGGGATGAGCAGTTCTTC. The full variable domain, completed using reference TRBV7-3 and TRBJ2-1, is GAGVSQTPSNKVTEKGKYVELRCDPISGHTALYWYRQSLGQGPEFLIYFQGTGAADDSGLPNDRFFAVRPEGSVSTLKIQRTERGDSAVYLCASSATPRGMTRDEQFFGPGTRLTVL.

This chain joins TRBV29-1 and TRBJ2-4; TRBD1 is a possible D gene (5 bases). CDR3 length: 15 residues. Per germline, CDR1 SQVTM and CDR2 ANQGSEA. V lost 1 base and J lost 7, with 17 bases in between. As DNA, the CDR3 is TGCAGCGTTGAAGTATCGGGCGACAGAAGGAACATTCAGTACTTC. Translation: CSVEVSGDRRNIQYF.

This clonotype was counted once. At one of its ends the junction is not consistent with the germline gene, which may arise from a read error. The chain joins TRBV7-9 to TRBJ2-7, with D unclear. The CDR3 is made up of 13 amino acids. Per the germline V gene, CDR1 is SEHNR and CDR2 is FQNEAQ (reference sequence). The CDR3 sequence: CASRLGSSYELYF. CDR3 in DNA: TGTGCCAGCAGATTGGGGTCCTCCTACGAGCTGTACTTC.

This clonotype has at least ten counts. The gene calls are TRBV5-1 and TRBJ2-3; 10 nucleotides line up with TRBD2. The germline gives CDR1 SGHRS, CDR2 YFSETQ. V was clipped by 0 bases and J by 1 base; unmatched bases: 2. This CDR3 contains 16 residues. The CDR3 is CASSLVAGGGTDTQYF. The CDR3 DNA is TGCGCCAGCAGCTTGGTAGCGGGAGGAGGCACAGATACGCAGTATTTT.

This clonotype was detected ten times or more. V is TRBV15 and J is TRBJ2-1, with D tentatively TRBD2 (6 bases). The CDR3 sequence is 15 residues long. V was cut by 1 base and J by 7 bases, with 14 bases left in between. Germline V CDR1 and CDR2: LNHNV, YYDKDF (reference sequence). The CDR3 coding sequence is TGTGCCACCAGCAGAGCGACGGGAGTACAAAATGAGCAGTTCTTC. Amino acids: CATSRATGVQNEQFF. Looking up the rest from reference TRBV15 and TRBJ2-1 gives the full variable domain: DAMVIQNPRYQVTQFGKPVTLSCSQTLNHNVMYWYQQKSSQAPKLLFHYYDKDFNNEADTPDNFQSRRPNTSFCFLDIRSPGLGDTAMYLCATSRATGVQNEQFFGPGTRLTVL.

This clonotype was picked up a small number of times. The chain joins TRBV20-1 to TRBJ2-3; 8 bases map to TRBD2. This CDR3 region has 13 residues. V lost 1 base and J lost 14; bases outside the gene matches: 11. Germline assignment: CDR1 DFQATT and CDR2 SNEGSKA (reference sequence). CDR3 DNA: TGCAGTGCTAGAGTGGTCGTGGGGACTAGTGTGTATTTT. Amino acid sequence: CSARVVVGTSVYF.

J is TRBJ2-1 and V is TRBV28, with 13 bases fitting TRBD2. CDR3 length: 15 residues. CDR1 and CDR2 from the germline V gene are MDHEN and SYDVKM. V trimming: 6 bases; J trimming: 9 bases; junction bases outside the gene matches: 8. The CDR3 DNA follows: TGTGCCAGCAGCTTACTAGCGGGAGGGCCAGGTGAGCAGTTCTTC. Translation gives CASSLLAGGPGEQFF.